The 11 T cell receptor beta chains below come from one sample, sequenced in a study of T cell repertoires in cytomegalovirus infection. From the reads, TCRdb called clonotypes with MiXCR, one entry per CDR3 protein. The table lists hundreds of thousands of distinct CDR3 sequences, around a tenth of them singletons, with roughly 4.5% in the top ten. Specimen: PBMCs. Source of these receptors: a human donor in good health (CMV status not recorded). Some clones in this sample may be carry-over from other donors' samples.

The V call is TRBV6-6, the J call TRBJ2-3; 12 bases are a match to TRBD2. CDR3 length equals 16 residues. With 0 bases clipped from V and 11 bases from J, the junction kept 9 bases outside the gene matches. Germline CDR1 is MNHNY and CDR2 is SVGAGI (reference sequence). CDR3 in DNA: TGTGCCAGCAGTTACTCGAGACTAGCGGGAGTGGAAGGGCAGTATTTT. Protein sequence: CASSYSRLAGVEGQYF.

The CDR3 region has the DNA TGTGCCAGCAGCGTAGGCCTTGGACGTGCGGGAAACCAAGAGACCCAGTACTTC. Translation gives CASSVGLGRAGNQETQYF. This sequence joins TRBV9 and TRBJ2-5, with a possible D match to TRBD2 (6 bases). The germline V gene encodes CDR1 SGDLS and CDR2 YYNGEE. V shed 0 bases and J shed 0 bases, with 18 bases lying between them. The CDR3 loop spans 18 amino acids. Drawing the rest from reference TRBV9 and TRBJ2-5, the complete variable domain is DSGVTQTPKHLITATGQRVTLRCSPRSGDLSVYWYQQSLDQGLQFLIQYYNGEERAKGNILERFSAQQFPDLHSELNLSSLELGDSALYFCASSVGLGRAGNQETQYFGPGTRLLVL.

This clonotype was counted many times. The chain links TRBV7-8 to TRBJ1-4; D ambiguous. This CDR3 contains 15 residues. V was trimmed by 4 bases and J by 8 bases, leaving 17 bases between them. Germline V gene sequence: CDR1 SGHVS, CDR2 FQNEAQ. CDR3 amino acids: CASSSGSGIWEKLFF. In nucleotides, the CDR3 is TGTGCCAGCAGCTCCGGAAGCGGTATATGGGAAAAACTGTTTTTT. The complete variable domain, with remaining parts taken from reference TRBV7-8 and TRBJ1-4, reads GAGVSQSPRYKVAKRGQDVALRCDPISGHVSLFWYQQALGQGPEFLTYFQNEAQLDKSGLPSDRFFAERPEGSVSTLKIQRTQQEDSAVYLCASSSGSGIWEKLFFGSGTQLSVL.

This clonotype was picked up many times. This sequence joins TRBV7-2 and TRBJ2-3; D remains ambiguous. This CDR3 has 12 amino acids. V lost 1 base to trimming and J lost 7 bases, with 6 bases between them. Germline lookup yields CDR1 SGHTA and CDR2 FQGNSA. The CDR3 DNA sequence: TGTGCCAGCAGCTTAGAGGAGTATACGCAGTATTTT. This sequence encodes CASSLEEYTQYF.

The J gene is TRBJ2-4, the V gene TRBV2; D ambiguous. Germline lookup yields CDR1 SNHLY and CDR2 FYNNEI. Trimming took 10 bases from V and 10 from J, leaving 20 bases between them. This CDR3 has 13 amino acids. The CDR3 bases are TGTGCCAACTCGATCGGATCTTTCGAAATTCAGTACTTC. It specifies CANSIGSFEIQYF. Filled out from reference TRBV2 and TRBJ2-4, the complete variable domain reads EPEVTQTPSHQVTQMGQEVILRCVPISNHLYFYWYRQILGQKVEFLVSFYNNEISEKSEIFDDQFSVERPDGSNFTLKIRSTKLEDSAMYFCANSIGSFEIQYFGAGTRLSVL.

V and J are TRBV20-1 and TRBJ2-1; TRBD2 might be the D (6 bases). Trimming removed 2 bases from V and 15 bases from J, with 17 bases in between. Germline V gene sequence: CDR1 DFQATT, CDR2 SNEGSKA (reference sequence). The CDR3 contains 12 residues. In nucleotides, the CDR3 is TGCAGTGCTAGAAAGGGACGGGGAGGTCTGTTCTTC. It translates to CSARKGRGGLFF.

Only a few counts were recorded for this clonotype. The chain recombines TRBV6-2 or TRBV6-3 with TRBJ1-2, with D possibly being TRBD1 (5 bases). Germline CDR1 is MNHEY and CDR2 is SVGEGT. V shed 6 bases and J shed 8 bases, with 25 bases lying between them. The CDR3 spans 16 residues. CDR3 amino acids: CASSIEYRGGPRGYTF. The CDR3 DNA sequence: TGTGCCAGCAGCATTGAATACCGCGGGGGACCGCGGGGCTACACCTTC.

This clonotype was detected only a few times. V usage is TRBV5-4 and J usage is TRBJ2-3; D may correspond to TRBD1 or TRBD2 (6 bases each). CDR3 length: 14 amino acids. Germline CDR1 and CDR2: SGHNT and YYREEE (reference sequence). The V and J ends lost 4 bases and 8 bases respectively, with 17 bases between them. The DNA for the CDR3 is TGTGCCAGCAGCCAACAGGGAGGCGCGCGTACGCAGTATTTT. Amino acids: CASSQQGGARTQYF.

The CDR3 coding sequence is TGTGCCAGCAGTCCCCCCAGGGGTCTTAGGGGCACCGGGGAGCTGTTTTTT. It is translated as CASSPPRGLRGTGELFF. The chain employs TRBV28 and TRBJ2-2, with D maybe TRBD1 (6 bases). Germline CDR1 MDHEN, CDR2 SYDVKM. Trimming left V 5 bases short and J 4 bases short, with 20 bases between. This CDR3 contains 17 residues. The full variable domain, with the rest looked up from reference TRBV28 and TRBJ2-2, is DVKVTQSSRYLVKRTGEKVFLECVQDMDHENMFWYRQDPGLGLRLIYFSYDVKMKEKGDIPEGYSVSREKKERFSLILESASTNQTSMYLCASSPPRGLRGTGELFFGEGSRLTVL.

The V and J genes are TRBV28 and TRBJ1-3; D gene ambiguous. The V end was cut by 6 bases, the J end by 7 bases, with 16 bases between. Germline-derived CDR1 and CDR2 are MDHEN and SYDVKM. CDR3 length: 14 amino acids. CDR3 sequence reads: CASRGLNFGNTIYF. The CDR3 nucleotides are TGTGCCAGCAGGGGGTTAAATTTCGGGAACACCATATATTTT.

This clonotype was seen at least ten times. The chain links TRBV28 to TRBJ1-4, with D possibly TRBD1 on 5 matching bases. Germline values: CDR1 MDHEN, CDR2 SYDVKM. The germline V and J ends were trimmed by 5 bases and 5 bases, with 12 bases remaining between them. The length of the CDR3 is 14 residues. In DNA, the CDR3 is TGTGCCAGCAGTCCGGGGACTGCAAATGAAAAACTGTTTTTT. Amino acids: CASSPGTANEKLFF.